Sequencing of this T cell receptor (beta chain) was carried out in a study of molecular identifiers for immune sequencing clone quantification. On this clonotype itself: The final CDR3 position lacks the conserved phenylalanine or tryptophan, pointing to a likely read error.

The germline V gene encodes CDR1 LNHDA and CDR2 SQIVND (reference sequence). The CDR3 contains 14 residues. Losses at the gene ends were 1 base for V and 5 bases for J; bases not matched to a gene: 1. MiXCR, run by TCRdb on the PCR reads, gives a single entry per CDR3 protein. Of hundreds of thousands of distinct CDR3 sequences in the sample, approximately 24% are singletons; the top ten hold 0.6% to 0.9%. The sample consisted of naive CD8+ T cells from blood, with Jurkat cell RNA spiked in. The subset denotes: FACS-sorted CD8+CD4-CCR7+CD45RA+ naive T cells. This chain uses TRBV19 with TRBJ2-1; TRBD2 matches 8 bases. This TCR came from a human donor in good health. Some libraries in this study had Jurkat cell RNA spiked in. CDR3 sequence reads: CASSIVLADNEQFL. The CDR3 coding sequence is TGTGCCAGTAGTATAGTACTAGCGGACAATGAGCAGTTCTTA.